What follows are 28 T cell receptor beta chains derived from one specimen sequenced in a study of molecular identifiers for immune sequencing clone quantification. TCRdb re-analysed the PCR reads in MiXCR, keeping a single row per CDR3 protein. The repertoire holds 300,000 to 400,000 distinct CDR3 sequences, about 23% seen once, with around 0.76% in the top ten. Sequenced sample: naive CD8+ T cells from blood, with Jurkat cell RNA spiked in. Subset in this sample: FACS-sorted CD8+CD4-CCR7+CD45RA+ naive T cells. The source of these receptors is a human donor in good health. Some libraries in this study had Jurkat cell RNA spiked in.

J is TRBJ2-7 and V is TRBV6-2 or TRBV6-3; D gene uncertain. Per germline, CDR1 MNHEY and CDR2 SVGEGT. V was trimmed by 2 bases and J by 1 base, leaving 12 bases between them. The CDR3 totals 15 residues. The CDR3 coding sequence is TGTGCCAGCAGTTACCCCCCGGGCAGTTCCTACGAGCAGTACTTC. Its translation: CASSYPPGSSYEQYF.

There are many counts of this clonotype. This sequence joins TRBV7-2 and TRBJ2-7; possibly TRBD2 for D (5 bases). The CDR3 length is 15 residues. Trimming stripped 1 base from V and 2 bases from J, with 12 bases between. The germline CDR1 and CDR2 sequences are SGHTA and FQGNSA. The CDR3 is CASSLERTGTYEQYF. CDR3 DNA: TGTGCCAGCAGCTTAGAAAGGACGGGGACCTACGAGCAGTACTTC.

Comment on this clonotype: Its ends do not fully match the called genes, so a read error is possible. V is TRBV4-1 and J is TRBJ1-2; 9 bases are shared with TRBD1. Germline CDR1 and CDR2: MGHRA and YSYEKL. CDR3 length: 15 residues. The DNA of the CDR3 is TGCGCCAGCAGCCAAGTTGACAGGGGGGACTATTGCTACACCTTC. It codes for CASSQVDRGDYCYTF.

This chain uses TRBV4-3 with TRBJ2-7, with D tentatively TRBD1 (5 bases). CDR3 size: 12 residues. V was cut by 2 bases and J by 5 bases, with 7 bases left in between. Germline assignment: CDR1 LGHNA and CDR2 YSLEER. The CDR3 loop is CASSQSGNEQYV. In nucleotides, the CDR3 is TGCGCCAGCAGCCAATCAGGGAACGAGCAGTACGTC.

The table lists this clonotype with a few counts. The chain carries TRBV5-8 and TRBJ2-3; TRBD2 agrees at 7 bases. Germline assignment: CDR1 SGHTS and CDR2 YDEGEE. V shed 0 bases and J 0 bases; nucleotides not matched to a gene: 4. The CDR3 is 16 amino acids. The CDR3 bases are TGTGCCAGCAGCTTGGGGCGCGGGAGAAGCACAGATACGCAGTATTTT. This encodes CASSLGRGRSTDTQYF. The whole variable domain, remainder taken from reference TRBV5-8 and TRBJ2-3, is EAGVTQSPTHLIKTRGQQATLRCSPISGHTSVYWYQQALGLGLQFLLWYDEGEERNRGNFPPRFSGRQFPNYSSELNVNALELEDSALYLCASSLGRGRSTDTQYFGPGTRLTVL.

This clonotype was observed a few times. A much larger clone differs by one base, so this may be a read error. The V call is TRBV5-1, the J call TRBJ2-7; D call uncertain. CDR1 is SGHRS, CDR2 YFSETQ, per germline. This CDR3 is built from 14 residues. Trimming cost V 3 bases and J 2 bases, with 12 bases left between them. The CDR3, as DNA: TGCGCCAGCAGCTCCGTGCAAGAGGCCTACGAGCAGTACTTC. Protein: CASSSVQEAYEQYF.

Of note for this clonotype: A read error is possible here, since a much larger clone lies one base away. The V and J genes are TRBV30 and TRBJ2-2, with D maybe TRBD1 (6 bases). Looked up from germline, CDR1 is GTSNPN and CDR2 is SVGIG (reference sequence). The CDR3 is 13 amino acids. CDR3 amino acids: CTWSEGVTGELFF. The CDR3 region has the DNA TGTACCTGGAGCGAGGGGGTCACCGGGGAGCTGTTTTTT.

With regard to this clonotype: This clone may be a read error of a much larger clone one base away. This chain links TRBV28 with TRBJ2-5, with D tentatively TRBD2 (6 bases). The V end lost 5 bases, the J end lost 7 bases, and 23 bases lay between the germline ends. The CDR3 length is 16 residues. Germline CDR1 reads MDHEN; CDR2 reads SYDVKM. The CDR3 spells CASSPISRDSLWTQYF. The CDR3 DNA is TGTGCCAGCAGTCCCATTTCCCGGGACTCACTGTGGACCCAGTACTTC.

To note about this clonotype: The junction does not match germline at one end; this may be a read error. This rearrangement joins TRBV9 to TRBJ2-1, with TRBD1 as a possible D gene (5 bases). CDR1 is SGDLS, CDR2 YYNGEE, per germline. The CDR3 is 12 residues long. The CDR3 loop reads CASSVGTPEQSF. CDR3 DNA: TGTGCCAGCAGCGTAGGGACACCCGAGCAGTCCTTC. The full variable domain, in which reference TRBV9 and TRBJ2-1 provide the parts outside the CDR3, is DSGVTQTPKHLITATGQRVTLRCSPRSGDLSVYWYQQSLDQGLQFLIQYYNGEERAKGNILERFSAQQFPDLHSELNLSSLELGDSALYFCASSVGTPEQSFGPGTRLTVL.

This clonotype was counted between two and nine times. The chain joins TRBV7-9 to TRBJ2-7; TRBD2 matches at 12 bases. Germline lookup yields CDR1 SEHNR and CDR2 FQNEAQ (reference sequence). With V trimmed by 5 bases and J by 0 bases, 5 bases remained unmatched. CDR3 length equals 16 residues. The CDR3 spells CASSHRTSGTSYEQYF. The CDR3 DNA is TGTGCCAGCAGCCATAGGACTAGCGGGACCTCCTACGAGCAGTACTTC.

A word on this clonotype: A much larger clone differs from this one at a single base, so this may be a read error. This sequence joins TRBV7-2 and TRBJ2-3; possible D gene TRBD1, 6 bases. This CDR3 has 16 residues. The germline V gene has CDR1 SGHTA and CDR2 FQGNSA. CDR3 protein: CASSARQVLITDTQNF. The DNA of the CDR3 is TGTGCCAGCAGCGCCCGACAGGTCTTAATCACAGATACGCAGAATTTT.

For this clonotype: This may be a read error: a much more frequent sequence differs by one nucleotide. The chain is built from TRBV5-5 and TRBJ2-5, with unresolved D. Per the germline V gene, CDR1 is SGHKS and CDR2 is YYEKEE (reference sequence). This CDR3 is built from 14 residues. The CDR3 region is CGSSSGSGQETQYF. CDR3 nucleotide sequence: TGTGGCAGCAGCTCCGGATCAGGCCAAGAGACCCAGTACTTC. Full variable domain (outside the CDR3, taken from reference TRBV5-5 and TRBJ2-5): DAGVTQSPTHLIKTRGQQVTLRCSPISGHKSVSWYQQVLGQGPQFIFQYYEKEERGRGNFPDRFSARQFPNYSSELNVNALLLGDSALYLCGSSSGSGQETQYFGPGTRLLVL.

This clonotype has just a few counts. This chain joins TRBV6-4 and TRBJ1-2; possible D gene TRBD1, 5 bases. The CDR3 sequence is 11 residues long. Trimming removed 2 bases at V and 10 bases at J, with 8 bases between. Per germline, CDR1 MRHNA and CDR2 SNTAGT. The CDR3 loop is CASSDGAAYTF. In DNA form, the CDR3 reads TGTGCCAGCAGTGACGGGGCTGCCTACACCTTC.

About this clonotype itself: A read error may account for a junction end that differs from germline. The CDR3 is CASGHLASMGNEQFF. The CDR3 nucleotides are TGTGCCAGCGGCCATCTAGCCAGTATGGGCAATGAGCAGTTCTTC. The V call is TRBV4-2, the J call TRBJ2-1; possible D gene TRBD2, 5 bases. Germline assignment: CDR1 LGHNA and CDR2 YNFKEQ. The length of the CDR3 is 15 residues.

To note about this clonotype: A much larger clone is a single base away; this may be a read error. The chain joins TRBV7-9 to TRBJ1-3; D not certain. The germline V gene has CDR1 SEHNR and CDR2 FQNEAQ (reference sequence). The CDR3 is 16 amino acids. The CDR3 DNA sequence: TGTGCCAGGAGCTCAGGACGGAGCCTCTCTGGAAACACCATATATTTT. This encodes CARSSGRSLSGNTIYF.

As regards this clonotype: At one end the junction does not follow the germline gene, possibly because of a read error. The chain employs TRBV19 and TRBJ2-2; TRBD2 is a possible D gene (6 bases). CDR1 and CDR2 from the germline V gene are LNHDA and SQIVND (reference sequence). The length of the CDR3 is 15 residues. The chain's CDR3 is CASSIWHINTGGLFF. The CDR3 DNA is TGTGCCAGTAGTATTTGGCATATTAACACCGGGGGGCTGTTTTTT.

This clonotype was found many times. The chain uses TRBV4-3 and TRBJ2-3; D ambiguous. The CDR3 spans 13 residues. V dropped 1 base and J dropped 0 bases, with 2 bases sitting between them. Germline CDR1 LGHNA, CDR2 YSLEER. The CDR3 here is CASSQASTDTQYF. In DNA form, the CDR3 reads TGCGCCAGCAGCCAAGCCAGCACAGATACGCAGTATTTT.

Many counts were recorded for this clonotype. The rearrangement uses TRBV14 and TRBJ2-7, with 9 nucleotides matching TRBD2. The length of the CDR3 is 17 residues. Germline lookup yields CDR1 SGHDN and CDR2 FVKESK. J gave up 6 bases and V 1 base, and 13 bases lay outside the gene matches. In DNA form, the CDR3 reads TGTGCCAGCAGCCAAGGAAGGCGACTAGCGGAGGGGGGCGAGCAGTACTTC. It encodes CASSQGRRLAEGGEQYF.

A note on this clonotype: The conserved phenylalanine or tryptophan is not found at the CDR3 terminus, so this likely reflects a read error. This chain joins TRBV12-3 or TRBV12-4 and TRBJ1-6; D unclear. CDR3 length: 14 amino acids. The ends were cut back, 1 base at V and 3 bases at J, with 4 bases in the middle. As DNA, the CDR3 is TGTGCCAGCAGTTTAGGGGGCTATAATTCACCCCTCCACTCT. It specifies CASSLGGYNSPLHS.

This clonotype was counted between two and nine times. The rearrangement joins TRBV25-1 to TRBJ2-7; D is possibly TRBD1 (5 bases). The germline CDR1 and CDR2 sequences are MGHDK and SYGVNS. V was shortened by 1 base and J by 3 bases, with 13 bases between the two germline ends. This CDR3 is built from 15 residues. The CDR3 spells CASSESGQGFYEQYF. The CDR3, as DNA: TGTGCCAGCAGTGAATCTGGGCAGGGTTTCTACGAGCAGTACTTC.

This clonotype was detected only a few times. V and J are TRBV6-5 and TRBJ1-2; perhaps TRBD1 as D (6 bases). The length of the CDR3 is 14 residues. Trimming removed 0 bases at V and 4 bases at J, with 9 bases between. Germline V gene lookup returns CDR1 MNHEY and CDR2 SVGAGI. Here the CDR3 DNA reads TGTGCCAGCAGTTACTCGAAGGGGGGCTATGGCTACACCTTC. This encodes CASSYSKGGYGYTF.

This clonotype was observed many times. This chain joins TRBV2 and TRBJ1-2; the D is unclear. Germline loops: CDR1 SNHLY, CDR2 FYNNEI. The V end was cut by 7 bases, the J end by 0 bases, with 18 bases between. The CDR3 has 16 residues. In DNA, the CDR3 is TGTGCCAGCATGGTGGGAGCCACTTCACCTAACTATGGCTACACCTTC. Protein: CASMVGATSPNYGYTF.

As regards this clonotype: This may arise from a read error, as a much more abundant clone is one base away. The J gene is TRBJ2-5, the V gene TRBV4-3, with TRBD2 identical over 7 bases. The CDR3 length is 15 residues. Germline trimming cut 5 bases from V and 3 bases from J; bases unmatched to any gene: 9. Germline-derived CDR1 and CDR2 are LGHNA and YSLEER. In DNA form, the CDR3 reads TGCGCCAGCAGCAACGGGAGGTCCATTGAAGAGACCCAGTACTTC. This codes for CASSNGRSIEETQYF.

As regards this clonotype: This may stem from a read error, because a much larger clone lies one nucleotide away. J is TRBJ2-6 and V is TRBV7-9, with D possibly TRBD2 on 7 matching bases. From germline, CDR1 is SEHNR and CDR2 FQNEAQ (reference sequence). The CDR3 totals 15 residues. The CDR3 DNA follows: TGTGCCAGCAGCTTAGGGCTGGCGGGGGCCAACGTCCTGAATTTC. This gives the protein CASSLGLAGANVLNF.

Comments on this clonotype: Just one base apart from a much larger clone, this may be a read error. This chain joins TRBV12-5 and TRBJ2-3; TRBD2 agrees at 11 bases. The J segment lost 7 bases and the V segment lost 7 bases, leaving 10 bases of the junction unmatched. This CDR3 is built from 15 residues. The germline gives CDR1 LGHNT, CDR2 FRNRAP. Here the CDR3 reads CASVTTSGGYNTQYF. In DNA, the CDR3 is TGTGCTAGTGTCACCACTAGCGGGGGCTACAATACGCAGTATTTT.

The V and J genes are TRBV2 and TRBJ1-1; D not certain. From germline, CDR1 is SNHLY and CDR2 FYNNEI. Trimming left V 3 bases short and J 0 bases short, with 14 bases between. CDR3 length: 16 residues. In DNA, the CDR3 is TGTGCCAGCAGTGACGGTTGGGCGGGGATGAACACTGAAGCTTTCTTT. Its translation: CASSDGWAGMNTEAFF.

This clonotype has ten or more counts. The gene calls are TRBV6-1 and TRBJ2-7; 9 bases fit TRBD2. The CDR3 sequence is 13 residues long. V dropped 4 bases and J dropped 4; count of bases not matched to a gene: 2. From germline, CDR1 is MNHNS and CDR2 SASEGT. The CDR3 nucleotides are TGTGCCAGCAGTGCCACTAGCGGGTACGAGCAGTACTTC. As protein: CASSATSGYEQYF.

This clonotype was recorded many times. The J gene is TRBJ2-1, the V gene TRBV5-4; possibly TRBD1 for D (5 bases). The CDR3 loop spans 14 amino acids. The germline V gene encodes CDR1 SGHNT and CDR2 YYREEE (reference sequence). V lost 1 base, J lost 8 bases, and 13 bases lay in between. CDR3 bases: TGTGCCAGCAGCTTGTTCCTCAGGGCGCATGAGCAGTTCTTC. Its translation is CASSLFLRAHEQFF.